The clone carrying this TCR beta chain was seen just once. The data were obtained in a study of blood T cell repertoires in COVID-19. Overall study context: Samples representing acute and convalescent COVID-19 were sourced from the United States, Italy and Spain.

Libraries were prepared by immunoSEQ multiplex PCR; TCRdb keeps only in-frame clonotypes and omits some of them. The table lists 250,000 to 300,000 clones, about four fifths of them singletons. Study members were between roughly 18 and 89 years old and lived in 20 to 30 US regions. A COVID-19 case had been met by exposed participants during the 2 weeks before study entry. The CDR3 contains 12 residues. J was trimmed by 3 bases and V by 8 bases; bases with no gene match: 2. From germline, CDR1 is MGHDK and CDR2 SYGVNS. This chain uses TRBV25-1 with TRBJ2-7, with 9 bases that match TRBD1. Sequencing was done on a sample of PBMCs or T cells enriched from blood (not recorded which). The clonotype was recovered from a man aged 35-49 years who had been exposed to COVID-19. CDR3 in amino acids: CASETGGYEQYF. The CDR3 nucleotides are TGTGCCAGCGAGACAGGGGGCTACGAGCAGTACTTC.